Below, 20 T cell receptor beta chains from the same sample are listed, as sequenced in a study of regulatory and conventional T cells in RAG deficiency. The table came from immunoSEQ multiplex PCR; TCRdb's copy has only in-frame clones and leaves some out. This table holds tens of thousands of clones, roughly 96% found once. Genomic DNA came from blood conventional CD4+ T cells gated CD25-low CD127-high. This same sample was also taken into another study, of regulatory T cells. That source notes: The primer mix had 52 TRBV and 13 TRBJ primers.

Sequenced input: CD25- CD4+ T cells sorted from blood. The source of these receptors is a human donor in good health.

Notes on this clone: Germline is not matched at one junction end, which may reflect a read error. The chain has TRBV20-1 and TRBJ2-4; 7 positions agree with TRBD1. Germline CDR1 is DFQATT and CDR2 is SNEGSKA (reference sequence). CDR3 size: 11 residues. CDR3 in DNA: TGCAGTGGGCTCCTACTCGGGACAGAGAACTTC. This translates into CSGLLLGTENF.

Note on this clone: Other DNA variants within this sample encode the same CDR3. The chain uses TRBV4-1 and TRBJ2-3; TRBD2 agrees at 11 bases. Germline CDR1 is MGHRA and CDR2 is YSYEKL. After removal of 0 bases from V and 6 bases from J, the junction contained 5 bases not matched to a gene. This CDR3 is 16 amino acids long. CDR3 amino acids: CASSQESSGGPDTQYF. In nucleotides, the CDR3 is TGCGCCAGCAGCCAAGAATCTAGCGGGGGGCCGGATACGCAGTATTTT.

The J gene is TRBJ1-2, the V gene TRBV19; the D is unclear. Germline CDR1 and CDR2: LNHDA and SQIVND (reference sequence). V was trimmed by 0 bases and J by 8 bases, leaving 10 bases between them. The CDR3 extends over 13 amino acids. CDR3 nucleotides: TGTGCCAGTAGTATAGATCGGGTAGGCGGCTACACCTTC. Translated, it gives CASSIDRVGGYTF.

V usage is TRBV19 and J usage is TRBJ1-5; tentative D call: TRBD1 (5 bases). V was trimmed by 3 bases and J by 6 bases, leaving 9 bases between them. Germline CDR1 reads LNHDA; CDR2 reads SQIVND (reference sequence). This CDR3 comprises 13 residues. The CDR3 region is CASSIGGGQPQHF. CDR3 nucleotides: TGTGCCAGTAGTATCGGGGGAGGTCAGCCCCAGCATTTT.

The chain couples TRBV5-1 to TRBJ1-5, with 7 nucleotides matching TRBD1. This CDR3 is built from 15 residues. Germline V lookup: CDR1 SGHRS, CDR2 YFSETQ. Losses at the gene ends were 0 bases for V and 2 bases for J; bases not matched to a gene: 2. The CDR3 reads CASSLAGTGNQPQHF. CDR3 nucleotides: TGCGCCAGCAGCTTGGCCGGGACAGGCAATCAGCCCCAGCATTTT.

The CDR3 nucleotides read TGTGCCAGCACTATCAGGGATCCCTATGGCTACACCTTC. This encodes CASTIRDPYGYTF. The chain carries TRBV6-1 and TRBJ1-2; weak D call: TRBD1 (5 bases). The germline V and J ends were trimmed by 7 bases and 4 bases, with 13 bases remaining between them. Germline V CDR1 and CDR2: MNHNS, SASEGT. There are 13 residues in the CDR3.

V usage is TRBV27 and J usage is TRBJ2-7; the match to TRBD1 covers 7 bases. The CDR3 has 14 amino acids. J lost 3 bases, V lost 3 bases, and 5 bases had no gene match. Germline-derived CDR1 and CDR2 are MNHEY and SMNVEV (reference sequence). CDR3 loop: CASSFSTGSYEQYF. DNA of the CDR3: TGTGCCAGCAGTTTCTCGACAGGGAGCTACGAGCAGTACTTC.

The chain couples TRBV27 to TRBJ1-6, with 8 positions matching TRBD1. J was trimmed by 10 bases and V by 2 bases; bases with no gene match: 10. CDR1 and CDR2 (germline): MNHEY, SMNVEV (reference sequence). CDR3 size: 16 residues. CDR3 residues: CASSLMDRAGGSPLHF. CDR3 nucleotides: TGTGCCAGCAGTTTAATGGACAGGGCCGGGGGGTCACCCCTCCACTTT.

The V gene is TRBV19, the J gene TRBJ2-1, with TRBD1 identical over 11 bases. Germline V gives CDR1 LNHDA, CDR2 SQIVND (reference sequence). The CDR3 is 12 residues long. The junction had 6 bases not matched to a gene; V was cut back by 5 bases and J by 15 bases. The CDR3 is CASSPRDRGTFF. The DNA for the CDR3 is TGTGCCAGTAGTCCAAGGGACAGGGGGACGTTCTTC.

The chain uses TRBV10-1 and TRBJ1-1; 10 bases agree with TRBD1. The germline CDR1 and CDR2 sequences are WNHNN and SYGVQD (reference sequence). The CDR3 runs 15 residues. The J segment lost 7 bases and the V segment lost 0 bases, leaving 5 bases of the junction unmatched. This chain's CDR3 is CASSESRQGAGEAFF. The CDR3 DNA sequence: TGCGCCAGCAGTGAGTCCAGACAGGGGGCGGGTGAAGCTTTCTTT.

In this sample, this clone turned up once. The CDR3 DNA reads TGTGCCAGCAGCCTTCCTAGCGGGGGGGCATCCTACGAGCAGTACTTC. Translating it yields CASSLPSGGASYEQYF. This sequence joins TRBV4-2 and TRBJ2-7; 12 nucleotides agree with TRBD2. The CDR3 has 16 amino acids. Trimming removed 4 bases from V and 1 base from J; junction bases left unmatched: 5. CDR1 is LGHNA, CDR2 YNFKEQ, per germline.

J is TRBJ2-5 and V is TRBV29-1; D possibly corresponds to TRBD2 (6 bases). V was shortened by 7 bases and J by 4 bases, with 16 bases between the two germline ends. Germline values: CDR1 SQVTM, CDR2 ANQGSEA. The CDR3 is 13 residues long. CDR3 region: CSASREAGETQYF. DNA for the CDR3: TGCAGCGCCTCTAGGGAGGCAGGAGAGACCCAGTACTTC.

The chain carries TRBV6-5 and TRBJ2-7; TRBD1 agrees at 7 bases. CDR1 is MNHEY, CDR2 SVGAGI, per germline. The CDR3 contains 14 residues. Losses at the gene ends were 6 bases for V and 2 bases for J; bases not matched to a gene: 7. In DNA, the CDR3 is TGTGCCAGCAGCTTACAGGGGTCCACCTACGAGCAGTACTTC. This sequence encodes CASSLQGSTYEQYF.

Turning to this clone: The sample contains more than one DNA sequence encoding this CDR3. CDR3 DNA: TGTGCCAGCACCTTCGGGCGAGGGCGGACCCAGTACTTC. Translation gives CASTFGRGRTQYF. The chain uses TRBV6-1 and TRBJ2-5; a possible D gene is TRBD2 (5 bases). The V end lost 7 bases, the J end lost 7 bases, and 16 bases lay between the germline ends. The CDR3 contains 13 residues. CDR1 is MNHNS and CDR2 is SASEGT in the germline V gene.

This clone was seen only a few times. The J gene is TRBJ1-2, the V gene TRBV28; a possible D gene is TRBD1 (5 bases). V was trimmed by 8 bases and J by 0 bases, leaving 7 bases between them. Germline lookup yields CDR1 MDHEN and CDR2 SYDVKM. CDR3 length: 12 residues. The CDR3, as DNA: TGTGCCAGCCTGACAGCTAACTATGGCTACACCTTC. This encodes CASLTANYGYTF.

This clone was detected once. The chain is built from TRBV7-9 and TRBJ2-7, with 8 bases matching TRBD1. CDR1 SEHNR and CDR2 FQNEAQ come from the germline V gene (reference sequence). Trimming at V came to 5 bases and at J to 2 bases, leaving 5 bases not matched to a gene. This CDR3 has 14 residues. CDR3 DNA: TGTGCCAGCAGCCCAACGGACAGGGCCTACGAGCAGTACTTC. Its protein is CASSPTDRAYEQYF.

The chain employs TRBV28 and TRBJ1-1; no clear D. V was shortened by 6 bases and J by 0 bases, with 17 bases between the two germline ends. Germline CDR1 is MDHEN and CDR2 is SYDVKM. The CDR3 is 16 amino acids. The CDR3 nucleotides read TGTGCCAGCAGCTCCCCTCGAGGGTGGGTGAACACTGAAGCTTTCTTT. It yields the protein CASSSPRGWVNTEAFF.

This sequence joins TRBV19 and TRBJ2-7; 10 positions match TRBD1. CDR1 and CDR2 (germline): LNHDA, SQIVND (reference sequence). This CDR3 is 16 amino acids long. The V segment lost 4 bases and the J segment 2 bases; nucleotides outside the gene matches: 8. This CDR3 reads CASSKQGDRGPYEQYF. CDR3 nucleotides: TGTGCCAGTAGTAAACAGGGGGACAGGGGTCCCTACGAGCAGTACTTC.

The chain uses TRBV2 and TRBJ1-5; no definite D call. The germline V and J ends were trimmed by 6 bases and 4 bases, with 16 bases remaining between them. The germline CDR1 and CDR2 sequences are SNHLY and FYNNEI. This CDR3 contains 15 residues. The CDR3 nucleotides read TGTGCCAGCAGAGCATCGATGACACCAAATCAGCCCCAGCATTTT. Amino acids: CASRASMTPNQPQHF.

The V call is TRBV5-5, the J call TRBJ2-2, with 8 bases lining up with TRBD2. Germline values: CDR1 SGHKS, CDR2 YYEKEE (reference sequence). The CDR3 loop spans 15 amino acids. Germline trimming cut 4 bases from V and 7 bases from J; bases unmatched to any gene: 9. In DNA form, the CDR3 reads TGTGCCAGCAGCAGCGGGGGCCACCAAGGCGGGGAGCTGTTTTTT. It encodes CASSSGGHQGGELFF.